The clone carrying this T cell receptor beta chain turned up a few times. Its antigen remains unidentified. Time point denoted: sample taken at primary tumor resection. The donors, roughly 70 patients with untreated early-stage non-small cell lung cancer, provided the samples. Sequencing covered unsorted whole RNA taken from tumor, nontumor lung or frozen PBMC. TCR cDNA molecules each carried a unique molecular identifier. TCRdb redid the calling of the 5' RACE reads with MiXCR, one entry per CDR3 protein. Here the sample spans 20,000 to 30,000 distinct CDR3 sequences, 8.8% being singletons. The sample comes from a study of spatial heterogeneity in lung cancer. Study summary: Counts of TCR transcripts in tumor regions tracked strongly with a T cell module score that came from matched bulk RNA-seq.

Overall study findings and caveats: How many expanded intratumoral alpha and beta TCRs were present tracked the tumor mutation count, which was a count of nonsynonymous mutations.

The CDR3 runs 16 residues. The chain combines TRBV21-1 with TRBJ1-4. TRBV21-1 is flagged as a pseudogene. The sequencing used lung tumor tissue, collected at surgery. This TCR came from a male donor with early-stage non-small cell lung cancer. The CDR3 loop is CASSKGGPPTNEKLFF. For the CDR3, the DNA is TGTGCCAGCAGCAAAGGCGGGCCCCCAACTAATGAAAAACTGTTTTTT.